Sequencing of this T cell receptor (beta chain) was carried out in a study of identical twins. Template switching supplied a universal primer site; unique molecular identifiers were carried on the cDNA. A single record per CDR3 protein comes from TCRdb applying MiXCR to the 5' RACE reads. The sample records 240,000 or so distinct CDR3 sequences, about 7% being singletons. V lost 3 bases, J lost 6 bases, and 9 bases stayed unmatched. Per the germline V gene, CDR1 is SGHRS and CDR2 is YFSETQ. The CDR3 is 16 amino acids. This clonotype came up a few times. These sequences were also reported in another study, on yellow fever vaccine responses in identical twins.

The V call is TRBV5-1, the J call TRBJ2-2, with 9 bases identical to TRBD2. Sequences were obtained from memory (CD45RO+) T cells sorted from blood. The receptor's source is a woman younger than 30 in good health. CDR3 DNA: TGCGCCAGCAGCTCGGGGATTAGCGGGAGATCCGGGGAGCTGTTTTTT. Protein product: CASSSGISGRSGELFF.